The 18 T cell receptor beta chains listed next were all sequenced from one sample in a study of blood T cell repertoires in COVID-19. Data came from immunoSEQ multiplex PCR; TCRdb stores just in-frame clones and leaves some out. The sample shows about 140,000 clones, around 90% of them seen only once. Source material: peripheral blood. These receptors all stem from a human donor with COVID-19, enrolled during active disease. The donor label of this sample is uncertain.

This clone has only a few counts. The V call is TRBV7-9, the J call TRBJ1-2; the D gene is possibly TRBD1 (5 bases). CDR3 length: 14 amino acids. The germline V and J ends were trimmed by 5 bases and 6 bases, with 16 bases remaining between them. Germline assignment: CDR1 SEHNR and CDR2 FQNEAQ (reference sequence). The CDR3 spells CASSGKGIGDGYTF. The CDR3 DNA reads as TGTGCCAGCAGCGGCAAGGGGATTGGGGATGGCTACACCTTC.

As for this clone: The junction differs from germline at one of its ends, possibly a read error. The V call is TRBV2, the J call TRBJ1-5; D remains ambiguous. This CDR3 is 14 amino acids long. The germline V gene has CDR1 SNHLY and CDR2 FYNNEI. The CDR3 reads CASREDTRNQPQHF. The CDR3 DNA sequence: TGTGCCAGCAGGGAAGACACGCGCAATCAGCCCCAGCATTTT.

Only a few counts were recorded for this clone. The rearrangement joins TRBV5-4 to TRBJ1-2, with 9 bases identical to TRBD1. Trimming took 4 bases from V and 4 from J; bases not matched to a gene: 8. Germline assignment: CDR1 SGHNT and CDR2 YYREEE (reference sequence). The CDR3 has 15 residues. The CDR3 bases are TGTGCCAGCAGCCTCGGGACAGGGCTCTTCTATGGCTACACCTTC. Translating it yields CASSLGTGLFYGYTF.

This rearrangement joins TRBV25-1 to TRBJ1-1; possibly TRBD1 for D (6 bases). From germline, CDR1 is MGHDK and CDR2 SYGVNS. V lost 6 bases, J lost 1 base, and 12 bases lay in between. The CDR3 is 14 amino acids. CDR3 protein: CASSEGQKNTEAFF. Written as DNA, the CDR3 is TGTGCCAGCAGCGAAGGACAGAAGAACACTGAAGCTTTCTTT.

The gene calls are TRBV2 and TRBJ2-7; perhaps TRBD1 as D (5 bases). This CDR3 has 9 residues. Germline CDR1 is SNHLY and CDR2 is FYNNEI. Deletions cut 8 bases from V and 6 bases from J, with 5 bases between. CDR3 DNA: TGTGCCAGCGGGGCCGAGCAGTACTTC. This sequence encodes CASGAEQYF.

The V and J genes are TRBV19 and TRBJ1-1; D not certain. V was trimmed by 7 bases and J by 0 bases, leaving 3 bases between them. CDR1 and CDR2 (germline): LNHDA, SQIVND (reference sequence). This CDR3 is 11 amino acids long. The CDR3 DNA reads as TGTGCCAGTACCTTGAACACTGAAGCTTTCTTT. Protein sequence: CASTLNTEAFF.

This clone was seen more than once but under ten times. The chain is built from TRBV7-9 and TRBJ2-2; 11 nucleotides line up with TRBD2. With V trimmed by 5 bases and J by 7 bases, 18 bases remained unmatched. Germline V CDR1 and CDR2: SEHNR, FQNEAQ (reference sequence). The CDR3 totals 19 residues. This CDR3 is CASSPNYFSGGAEDGELFF. DNA for the CDR3: TGTGCCAGCAGCCCGAACTATTTTAGCGGGGGGGCCGAAGACGGGGAGCTGTTTTTT.

The chain employs TRBV5-8 and TRBJ1-5, with 7 bases matching TRBD1. The length of the CDR3 is 17 residues. The J segment lost 0 bases and the V segment lost 0 bases, leaving 6 bases of the junction unmatched. CDR1 is SGHTS, CDR2 YDEGEE, per germline. The CDR3 DNA sequence: TGTGCCAGCAGCTTGGGGGCAGGGGGTTATAGCAATCAGCCCCAGCATTTT. This codes for CASSLGAGGYSNQPQHF.

The chain uses TRBV30 and TRBJ2-7; D may be TRBD1 or TRBD2 (6 bases each). V lost 5 bases and J 2 bases, leaving 16 bases between the germline ends. Looked up from germline, CDR1 is GTSNPN and CDR2 is SVGIG (reference sequence). This CDR3 is built from 14 residues. The CDR3 loop reads CAWAGTRLTYEQYF. The CDR3 nucleotides read TGTGCCTGGGCGGGGACACGCCTAACCTACGAGCAGTACTTC.

V usage is TRBV28 and J usage is TRBJ2-7; possibly TRBD1 for D (6 bases). This CDR3 comprises 16 residues. The V end was cut by 3 bases, the J end by 2 bases, with 17 bases between. Germline loops: CDR1 MDHEN, CDR2 SYDVKM. CDR3 sequence reads: CASSFLSGELPYEQYF. CDR3 nucleotide sequence: TGTGCCAGCAGTTTTTTGTCAGGGGAATTACCCTACGAGCAGTACTTC.

The chain couples TRBV28 to TRBJ1-5; 7 bases fit TRBD1. The germline CDR1 and CDR2 sequences are MDHEN and SYDVKM. This CDR3 region has 13 residues. V lost 8 bases and J lost 6; bases outside the gene matches: 7. The CDR3 bases are TGTGCCAGCGGCACAGGGGCTAGTCAGCCCCAGCATTTT. Protein sequence: CASGTGASQPQHF. The full variable domain, with the rest looked up from reference TRBV28 and TRBJ1-5, is DVKVTQSSRYLVKRTGEKVFLECVQDMDHENMFWYRQDPGLGLRLIYFSYDVKMKEKGDIPEGYSVSREKKERFSLILESASTNQTSMYLCASGTGASQPQHFGDGTRLSIL.

The chain joins TRBV11-3 to TRBJ1-1; perhaps TRBD1 as D (5 bases). Germline CDR1 reads SGHNT; CDR2 reads YENEEA. V gave up 2 bases and J gave up 5 bases, with 9 bases separating them. This CDR3 has 13 residues. CDR3 sequence (DNA): TGTGCCAGCAGCTTATTGACAGCTACTGAAGCTTTCTTT. Amino acids: CASSLLTATEAFF.

The chain has TRBV7-6 and TRBJ1-4, with 12 positions matching TRBD1. Trimming at V came to 5 bases and at J to 6 bases, leaving 4 bases not matched to a gene. The length of the CDR3 is 15 residues. Germline CDR1 and CDR2: SGHVS and FNYEAQ. The CDR3 sequence: CASSAGTGGYEKLFF. The CDR3 DNA reads as TGTGCCAGCAGCGCCGGGACAGGGGGCTATGAAAAACTGTTTTTT.

The sample holds one count of this clone. This chain uses TRBV30 with TRBJ1-5, with unresolved D. Germline CDR1 reads GTSNPN; CDR2 reads SVGIG (reference sequence). The CDR3 is made up of 13 amino acids. V shed 1 base and J shed 2 bases, with 6 bases lying between them. CDR3: CAWSGHGNQPQHF. CDR3 nucleotides: TGTGCCTGGAGTGGACATGGCAATCAGCCCCAGCATTTT.

The chain is built from TRBV27 and TRBJ1-5; D unclear. Trimming shortened V by 2 bases and J by 1 base, and 3 bases separated the two germline ends. Germline-derived CDR1 and CDR2 are MNHEY and SMNVEV (reference sequence). This CDR3 contains 13 residues. The CDR3 spells CASSLLSNQPQHF. DNA for the CDR3: TGTGCCAGCAGTTTACTAAGCAATCAGCCCCAGCATTTT.

The rearrangement links TRBV7-3 to TRBJ2-1; 10 bases fit TRBD1. The CDR3 spans 16 residues. Germline loops: CDR1 SGHTA, CDR2 FQGTGA. V shed 2 bases and J 8 bases; nucleotides not matched to a gene: 9. The DNA of the CDR3 is TGTGCCAGCAGCTTACTACCGGGACAGGGGACGGATGAGCAGTTCTTC. It translates to CASSLLPGQGTDEQFF. The whole variable domain, filled in from reference TRBV7-3 and TRBJ2-1, reads GAGVSQTPSNKVTEKGKYVELRCDPISGHTALYWYRQSLGQGPEFLIYFQGTGAADDSGLPNDRFFAVRPEGSVSTLKIQRTERGDSAVYLCASSLLPGQGTDEQFFGPGTRLTVL.

V usage is TRBV10-2 and J usage is TRBJ2-7, with 14 bases lining up with TRBD2. J was trimmed by 5 bases and V by 6 bases; bases with no gene match: 9. Germline-derived CDR1 and CDR2 are WSHSY and SAAADI. The CDR3 runs to 16 residues. The CDR3 spells CASRAGTSGGSDEQYF. CDR3 bases: TGCGCCAGCAGGGCCGGGACTAGCGGGGGATCCGACGAGCAGTACTTC.

CDR3 region: CASSSTSGRPYEQYF. For the CDR3, the DNA is TGTGCCAGCAGCTCGACTAGCGGGCGTCCCTACGAGCAGTACTTC. The chain carries TRBV5-4 and TRBJ2-7, with TRBD2 matching over 10 bases. Looked up from germline, CDR1 is SGHNT and CDR2 is YYREEE (reference sequence). CDR3 length equals 15 residues. V shed 3 bases and J 2 bases; nucleotides not matched to a gene: 5.